These T cell receptor beta chains were read from a single sample in a study of cytomegalovirus exposure and HLA in healthy donors. The repertoire was sequenced with immunoSEQ multiplex PCR; TCRdb's copy has only in-frame clones and lacks some. The table includes under 200,000 clones, approximately 81% detected once. The specimen sequenced was PBMCs. All receptors derive from a man over 45 in good health and CMV-seronegative. The CDR3 runs from the conserved cysteine through the conserved F or W.

>TRBV19
CASRLRDSQGGYTF
>TRBV19
CASSIGRGGDEQYF
>TRBV7-3
CASSANGGGSQETQYF
>TRBV18
CASSQYEYNEQFF
>TRBV7-9
CSSSLYRGRNEQYF
>TRBV5-4
CASSIWTDNYGYTF
>TRBV20-1
CSARDPETQYF
>TRBV2
CASSEAGGARGYTF
>TRBV9
CASSVELRDTEAFF
>TRBV7-8
CASSPTSPTDTQYF
>TRBV12-5
CASSLDRANQPQHF
>TRBV6-1
CASSPGQGPLHIQYF
>TRBV19
CASSTHQGSGYEQYF
>TRBV5-6
CASSLDTGELFF
>TRBV10-3
CAISNLGQETQYF
>TRBV18
CASSPGQGLMEQYF
>TRBV27
CASSLWGTSGATGRNTEAFF
>TRBV4-2
CASSSVTGNTEAFF
>TRBV12-5
CASGLAGFEAFF
>TRBV27
CASSLAGGFVHSPLHF
>TRBV29-1
CSLGQGGEAFF
>TRBV5-8
CASSPSGNLRGANVLTF